The sequence of this T cell receptor (beta chain) was determined in a study of regulatory T cells in long-lasting Graves disease. About the research overall: Freshly diagnosed Graves' patients had used antithyroid drugs for under 3 months.

General observations from the study: Less diverse TCR repertoires were seen in persistent Graves' patients than in newly diagnosed ones. Persistent disease exhibited a predilection for TRBV28, TRBJ1-2 and TRBJ2-5.

V lost 0 bases, J lost 6 bases, and 12 bases lay in between. CDR3 length equals 15 residues. Looked up from germline, CDR1 is LGHNA and CDR2 is YSLEER. Arm-PCR with iRepertoire HTBI primers amplified the CDR3 regions for these TCR beta libraries. TCRdb redid the calling of the multiplex PCR reads with MiXCR, one entry per CDR3 protein. The top ten clones hold approximately 20% of a sample with approximately 230,000 distinct CDR3 sequences, around 18% of them seen once. This clonotype has ten or more counts. The antigen is undetermined. Time point specified: newly diagnosed GD, antithyroid drugs for less than 3 months. The TCR library was prepared using RNA isolated from PBMCs.

This TCR was sampled from a female donor with Graves disease. The rearrangement links TRBV4-3 to TRBJ1-5, with a tentative D call TRBD1 (5 bases). The sequencing here drew on peripheral blood mononuclear cells (PBMCs), taken at new diagnosis, from a patient treated with antithyroid drugs. As DNA, the CDR3 is TGCGCCAGCAGCCAAGAGGCAGGGCCCCTTCAGCCCCAGCATTTT. This sequence encodes CASSQEAGPLQPQHF.